The TCR beta chain described here comes from a study of cytomegalovirus exposure and HLA in healthy donors. Trimming took 3 bases from V and 3 from J; bases not matched to a gene: 4. Germline V gene lookup returns CDR1 SGHTA and CDR2 FQGNSA. The CDR3 runs to 15 residues. Researchers ran the PCR with 60 Vbeta and 13 Jbeta primers. Using immunoSEQ multiplex PCR, the repertoire was profiled, and TCRdb retains in-frame clones only, with some absent. The sample has under 110,000 clones, about 71% seen once. With regard to this clone: Its antigen remains unknown.

Regarding the study as a whole: CMV serostatus was the only immune exposure information that was available. Later analysis demonstrated an association between a missense DCLRE1C variant and TCR beta V- and J-gene trimming. There were some public TCRs occurring in many donors, but most TCR sequences were rare. In all likelihood, a cluster of highly shared sequence variants was a sequencing artifact.

This TCR came from a boy aged 5-17 years in good health and CMV-seronegative. The chain is built from TRBV7-2 and TRBJ1-5; 8 bases map to TRBD1. Material for sequencing was PBMCs. CDR3 sequence reads: CASSLDRVANQPQHF. In nucleotides, the CDR3 is TGTGCCAGCAGCTTGGACAGGGTGGCCAATCAGCCCCAGCATTTT.